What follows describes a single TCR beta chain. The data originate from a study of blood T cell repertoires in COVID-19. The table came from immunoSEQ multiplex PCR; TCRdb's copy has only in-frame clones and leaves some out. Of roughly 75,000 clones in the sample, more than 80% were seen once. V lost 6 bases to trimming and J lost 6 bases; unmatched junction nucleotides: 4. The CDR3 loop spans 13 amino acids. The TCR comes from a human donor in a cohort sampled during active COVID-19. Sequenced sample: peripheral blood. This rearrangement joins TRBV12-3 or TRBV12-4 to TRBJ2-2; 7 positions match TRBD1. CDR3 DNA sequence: TGTGCCAGCAGAACTCAGGGGGCCGGGGAGCTGTTTTTT. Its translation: CASRTQGAGELFF.